Below are 23 T cell receptor beta chains sequenced from a single sample in a study of CD4 T cells in relation to SARS-CoV-2 and coronaviruses. These TCRs are of unknown antigen specificity. Data came from immunoSEQ multiplex PCR; TCRdb stores just in-frame clones and leaves some out. The table lists 32,000 or so clones, approximately 80% of them singletons. CD4+ T cells from unexposed donors were obtained before the COVID-19 pandemic (2011-2018). After about 10 days of culture, CD4+ T cells were isolated. The specimen sequenced was CD4+ T cells from PBMCs, cultured in vitro. The receptor set was obtained from a human donor in good health.

The chain recombines TRBV4-2 with TRBJ1-4; D perhaps matches TRBD1 (6 bases). Germline V gene sequence: CDR1 LGHNA, CDR2 YNFKEQ. V lost 6 bases, J lost 1 base, and 12 bases lay in between. This CDR3 is 15 amino acids long. CDR3 residues: CASRRSGVTNEKLFF. The CDR3, as DNA: TGTGCCAGCAGACGTTCAGGGGTAACTAATGAAAAACTGTTTTTT.

The chain carries TRBV18 and TRBJ1-2; 8 nucleotides line up with TRBD1. The CDR3 extends over 14 amino acids. Germline V gene sequence: CDR1 KGHSH, CDR2 LQKENI. J was trimmed by 8 bases and V by 2 bases; bases with no gene match: 7. The CDR3 reads CASSPGQGGLGYTF. DNA of the CDR3: TGTGCCAGCTCACCAGGACAGGGAGGTCTCGGCTACACCTTC.

The chain employs TRBV27 and TRBJ2-3; the match to TRBD1 covers 7 bases. Germline assignment: CDR1 MNHEY and CDR2 SMNVEV (reference sequence). The CDR3 is made up of 17 amino acids. V shed 5 bases, J shed 0 bases, and the junction held 11 bases outside the gene matches. CDR3 sequence reads: CASSHETGESSTDTQYF. The CDR3 DNA follows: TGTGCCAGCAGTCACGAAACAGGGGAATCTAGCACAGATACGCAGTATTTT.

This clone was detected only once. V is TRBV12-3 or TRBV12-4 and J is TRBJ1-6, with D possibly being TRBD1 (5 bases). The CDR3 is 13 amino acids. The germline V and J ends were trimmed by 5 bases and 16 bases, with 18 bases remaining between them. CDR3 amino acids: CASSPSAGPRLHF. CDR3 DNA sequence: TGTGCCAGCAGTCCTTCCGCGGGACCGCGTCTCCACTTT.

This rearrangement joins TRBV6-5 to TRBJ1-5; TRBD1 matches at 7 bases. Looked up from germline, CDR1 is MNHEY and CDR2 is SVGAGI. Trimming removed 7 bases from V and 6 bases from J; junction bases left unmatched: 9. The CDR3 is 14 amino acids. CDR3 sequence (DNA): TGTGCCAGCACCGAGAGGGGGCTTAGTCAGCCCCAGCATTTT. Its protein product is CASTERGLSQPQHF.

This chain joins TRBV11-2 and TRBJ2-1; D unresolved. The CDR3 contains 14 residues. Trimming cost V 1 base and J 4 bases, with 8 bases left between them. Looked up from germline, CDR1 is SGHAT and CDR2 is FQNNGV. The CDR3 protein is CASSLGQLYNEQFF. The CDR3 DNA sequence: TGTGCCAGCAGCTTAGGCCAGCTTTACAATGAGCAGTTCTTC.

The rearrangement joins TRBV4-1 to TRBJ1-4; 8 bases agree with TRBD1. The junction had 5 bases not matched to a gene; V was cut back by 4 bases and J by 7 bases. CDR1 is MGHRA, CDR2 YSYEKL, per germline. The CDR3 is made up of 14 amino acids. Here the CDR3 DNA reads TGCGCCAGCAGCCCCGCAGGGGGCGTTGAAAAACTGTTTTTT. Translated, it gives CASSPAGGVEKLFF.

This clone was counted a single time. This chain joins TRBV9 and TRBJ2-3; maybe TRBD2 (7 bases). The germline V and J ends were trimmed by 0 bases and 3 bases, with 14 bases remaining between them. This CDR3 is 16 amino acids long. Per germline, CDR1 SGDLS and CDR2 YYNGEE. The CDR3 DNA reads TGTGCCAGCAGCGTAGTGGGGGGGCGCGGGACAGATACGCAGTATTTT. Translated: CASSVVGGRGTDTQYF.

V gene TRBV11-3 combines with J gene TRBJ2-3; no clear D. This CDR3 has 14 residues. Germline CDR1 SGHNT, CDR2 YENEEA. The ends were cut back, 0 bases at V and 1 base at J, with 5 bases in the middle. The CDR3 here is CASSLEGGTDTQYF. The CDR3 nucleotides read TGTGCCAGCAGCTTAGAGGGCGGCACAGATACGCAGTATTTT.

This sequence joins TRBV29-1 and TRBJ2-3; the D gene is possibly TRBD1 (5 bases). The V end lost 2 bases, the J end lost 2 bases, and 8 bases lay between the germline ends. This CDR3 is built from 13 residues. Germline V lookup: CDR1 SQVTM, CDR2 ANQGSEA. In DNA, the CDR3 is TGCAGCGTTGAACCCAGGGCCACAGATACGCAGTATTTT. It is translated as CSVEPRATDTQYF.

The J gene is TRBJ2-7, the V gene TRBV4-2; 10 nucleotides align to TRBD1. V was clipped by 4 bases and J by 2 bases; unmatched bases: 8. CDR1 and CDR2 from the germline V gene are LGHNA and YNFKEQ. This CDR3 contains 16 residues. The DNA for the CDR3 is TGTGCCAGCAGCCGGGGACCGGGACAGGGGACCTACGAGCAGTACTTC. The encoded protein is CASSRGPGQGTYEQYF.

This rearrangement joins TRBV2 to TRBJ1-1, with unresolved D. The CDR3 contains 13 residues. V was shortened by 4 bases and J by 0 bases, with 6 bases between the two germline ends. Per germline, CDR1 SNHLY and CDR2 FYNNEI. The CDR3 DNA follows: TGTGCCAGCAGTGTCGGCATGAACACTGAAGCTTTCTTT. Translation: CASSVGMNTEAFF.

The rearrangement uses TRBV21-1 and TRBJ1-2; TRBD1 is the table's D call and was not checked against the DNA. TRBV21-1 is a pseudogene. The CDR3 has 15 residues. CDR3 amino acids: CASSTPRQGPYGYTF. The CDR3 DNA reads as TGTGCCAGCAGCACCCCCAGACAGGGGCCCTACGGCTACACCTTC.

The chain combines TRBV7-2 with TRBJ2-7; D is possibly TRBD2 (6 bases). The CDR3 loop spans 13 amino acids. CDR1 is SGHTA and CDR2 is FQGNSA in the germline V gene. Trimming removed 3 bases from V and 0 bases from J, with 6 bases in between. CDR3 region: CASSLTSSYEQYF. Written as DNA, the CDR3 is TGTGCCAGCAGCTTGACTAGCTCCTACGAGCAGTACTTC.

This sequence joins TRBV7-9 and TRBJ1-4; no reliable D call. This CDR3 contains 14 residues. Germline V lookup: CDR1 SEHNR, CDR2 FQNEAQ (reference sequence). The V gene lost 1 base and the J gene lost 3 bases, with 6 bases spanning the gap. Written as DNA, the CDR3 is TGTGCCAGCAGCTTAGACACCCCTAATGAAAAACTGTTTTTT. Amino acids: CASSLDTPNEKLFF.

This clone was counted a few times. The rearrangement links TRBV19 to TRBJ1-1; D gene uncertain. Germline V gene sequence: CDR1 LNHDA, CDR2 SQIVND (reference sequence). V was trimmed by 2 bases and J by 2 bases, leaving 6 bases between them. This CDR3 has 13 residues. For the CDR3, the DNA is TGTGCCAGTAGTATAACCTTTAACACTGAAGCTTTCTTT. This codes for CASSITFNTEAFF.

J is TRBJ2-5 and V is TRBV5-1; TRBD1 matches 8 bases. Losses at the gene ends were 6 bases for V and 1 base for J; bases not matched to a gene: 11. There are 16 residues in the CDR3. Germline V gene sequence: CDR1 SGHRS, CDR2 YFSETQ. The DNA of the CDR3 is TGCGCCAGCACCTCCGAGAGGACAGGGCCCCAAGAGACCCAGTACTTC. It codes for CASTSERTGPQETQYF.

J is TRBJ1-1 and V is TRBV29-1; D is perhaps TRBD1 (5 bases). Trimming took off 8 bases at V and 4 bases at J, with 20 bases between the two ends. The CDR3 totals 14 residues. Per the germline V gene, CDR1 is SQVTM and CDR2 is ANQGSEA. The CDR3 loop reads CSSLLGRGSTEAFF. In nucleotides, the CDR3 is TGCAGCTCCCTCCTAGGGAGGGGATCCACTGAAGCTTTCTTT.

The CDR3 nucleotides are TGCAGTGCTAGTAGGACGGATAGCTCCTACGAGCAGTACTTC. It specifies CSASRTDSSYEQYF. The chain joins TRBV20-1 to TRBJ2-7; D unresolved. The CDR3 is 14 residues long. The germline V gene has CDR1 DFQATT and CDR2 SNEGSKA (reference sequence). V lost 3 bases and J lost 0, with 12 bases in between.

The chain employs TRBV28 and TRBJ1-1; D gene unclear. Trimming removed 1 base from V and 8 bases from J, with 5 bases in between. The CDR3 is 11 amino acids. Per germline, CDR1 MDHEN and CDR2 SYDVKM. This CDR3 reads CASSLYGEAFF. The CDR3 DNA is TGTGCCAGCAGTTTATACGGGGAAGCTTTCTTT.

This chain links TRBV7-2 with TRBJ2-5; 7 bases fit TRBD1. Germline loops: CDR1 SGHTA, CDR2 FQGNSA. V trimming: 5 bases; J trimming: 5 bases; junction bases outside the gene matches: 11. CDR3 length equals 15 residues. DNA of the CDR3: TGTGCCAGCAGCCCAGGTGGGCAGGGGGTGGAGACCCAGTACTTC. This sequence encodes CASSPGGQGVETQYF.

This chain joins TRBV2 and TRBJ1-1; 7 positions agree with TRBD1. Germline loops: CDR1 SNHLY, CDR2 FYNNEI. The CDR3 has 14 residues. With 6 bases clipped from V and 4 bases from J, the junction kept 8 bases outside the gene matches. The CDR3: CASRQQGSGTEAFF. The CDR3 nucleotides read TGTGCCAGCAGGCAACAGGGGTCGGGCACTGAAGCTTTCTTT. The entire variable domain, with the rest obtained from reference TRBV2 and TRBJ1-1, is as follows: EPEVTQTPSHQVTQMGQEVILRCVPISNHLYFYWYRQILGQKVEFLVSFYNNEISEKSEIFDDQFSVERPDGSNFTLKIRSTKLEDSAMYFCASRQQGSGTEAFFGQGTRLTVV.

The chain joins TRBV12-5 to TRBJ1-5; the D is unclear. The CDR3 is 12 residues long. Germline V lookup: CDR1 LGHNT, CDR2 FRNRAP. Trimming shortened V by 3 bases and J by 9 bases, and 9 bases separated the two germline ends. CDR3 sequence (DNA): TGTGCTAGTGGTTTCCCGTATGGGCCCCAGCATTTT. Protein: CASGFPYGPQHF.